Sequencing of this T cell receptor (beta chain) was carried out in a study of cytomegalovirus exposure and HLA in healthy donors. Findings and limits, study-wide: The authors judged a highly shared variant cluster likely a sequencing artifact.

The germline CDR1 and CDR2 sequences are SNHLY and FYNNEI. V lost 6 bases and J lost 1, with 10 bases in between. CDR3 length: 14 residues. PCR used 60 Vbeta primers and 13 Jbeta primers. Libraries were prepared by immunoSEQ multiplex PCR; TCRdb keeps only in-frame clonotypes and omits some of them. The sample yields about 59,000 clones, less than 85% seen once. This clone was detected only a few times. Its matching antigen is unknown. The receptor's source is a man under 40 in good health and CMV-seropositive. The sequenced sample consisted of PBMCs. This chain uses TRBV2 with TRBJ1-5, with unresolved D. CDR3 DNA: TGTGCCAGCAGATACGGGAGCAGCAATCAGCCCCAGCATTTT. Residues: CASRYGSSNQPQHF.